This T cell receptor (beta chain) is from a study of blood T cell repertoires in COVID-19. Study as a whole: Acute-phase and convalescent COVID-19 samples originated in the United States, Italy and Spain. Sample material is recorded as cDNA or gDNA derived from T cells, B-cell-depleted T cells, or PBMCs.

In the authors' methods: How many nucleated cells were present was estimated from reference gene primer amplification. Measured with immunoSEQ multiplex PCR; TCRdb has only the in-frame clones, and not every one. V, J and clone size derive from that table, while D and trimming were established from the DNA sequence. The sample has tens of thousands of clones, about 80% seen once. V shed 5 bases and J shed 0 bases, with 21 bases lying between them. Germline loops: CDR1 PRHDT, CDR2 FYEKMQ (reference sequence). CDR3 length equals 18 residues. V is TRBV13 and J is TRBJ2-3, with TRBD2 as a possible D gene (6 bases). The receptor was derived from a man aged 65-85 years with acute or convalescent COVID-19. The sequenced sample was peripheral blood. The DNA of the CDR3 is TGTGCCAGCAGCACATACCGGGACTTTCAACCAAGCACAGATACGCAGTATTTT. Translating gives CASSTYRDFQPSTDTQYF.